The sequence of this T cell receptor beta chain was determined in a study of cytomegalovirus exposure and HLA in healthy donors. Notes on the study in general: Later analysis placed DRB1 highest and HLA-C lowest in TCR association rates, which differed by HLA locus. Exclusion as indistinguishable affected some V segments, including TRBV6-2 and TRBV6-3.

The CDR3 runs 15 residues. V was trimmed by 3 bases and J by 0 bases, leaving 9 bases between them. In germline, CDR1 is SGDLS, CDR2 YYNGEE. In the PCR, 60 Vbeta and 13 Jbeta primers were used. Generated by immunoSEQ multiplex PCR, the TCRdb table keeps only in-frame clones and is missing some. The table has more than 95,000 clones, roughly 80% seen once. This clone showed up just once. The antigen remains undetermined. The sample was PBMCs. The chain combines TRBV9 with TRBJ2-2; no reliable D call. This clonotype was obtained from a man under 40 in good health and CMV-seropositive. In DNA, the CDR3 is TGTGCCAGCAGCGCCTATTACGCGAACACCGGGGAGCTGTTTTTT. Translating gives CASSAYYANTGELFF.